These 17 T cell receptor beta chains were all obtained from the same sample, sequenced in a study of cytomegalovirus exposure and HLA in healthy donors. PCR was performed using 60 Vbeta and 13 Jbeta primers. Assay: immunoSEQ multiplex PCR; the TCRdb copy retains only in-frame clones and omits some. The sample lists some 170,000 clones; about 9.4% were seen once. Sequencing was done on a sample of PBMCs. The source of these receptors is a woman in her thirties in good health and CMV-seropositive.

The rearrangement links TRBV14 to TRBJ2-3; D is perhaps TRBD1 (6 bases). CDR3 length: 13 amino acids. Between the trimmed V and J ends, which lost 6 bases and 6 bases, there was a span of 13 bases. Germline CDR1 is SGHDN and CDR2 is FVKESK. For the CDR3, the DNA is TGTGCCAGCAGGCAGTACAGGGCCGATACGCAGTATTTT. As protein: CASRQYRADTQYF.

The CDR3 DNA follows: TGTGCCAGCGCCCCCGGACAGTTTTACAATGAGCAGTTCTTC. Its translation is CASAPGQFYNEQFF. The gene calls are TRBV11-2 and TRBJ2-1; D might be TRBD1 (6 bases). V lost 8 bases and J 4 bases, leaving 15 bases between the germline ends. CDR1 is SGHAT and CDR2 is FQNNGV in the germline V gene. The CDR3 length is 14 residues.

The CDR3 region has the DNA TGTGCCAGTAGTATAAGAGCAGGGGGCTATAACACCGGGGAGCTGTTTTTT. Translation gives CASSIRAGGYNTGELFF. This sequence joins TRBV19 and TRBJ2-2, with 8 bases that match TRBD1. V shed 2 bases, J shed 2 bases, and the junction held 7 bases outside the gene matches. The length of the CDR3 is 17 residues. Germline CDR1 reads LNHDA; CDR2 reads SQIVND (reference sequence). The whole variable domain, filled in from reference TRBV19 and TRBJ2-2, reads DGGITQSPKYLFRKEGQNVTLSCEQNLNHDAMYWYRQDPGQGLRLIYYSQIVNDFQKGDIAEGYSVSREKKESFPLTVTSAQKNPTAFYLCASSIRAGGYNTGELFFGEGSRLTVL.

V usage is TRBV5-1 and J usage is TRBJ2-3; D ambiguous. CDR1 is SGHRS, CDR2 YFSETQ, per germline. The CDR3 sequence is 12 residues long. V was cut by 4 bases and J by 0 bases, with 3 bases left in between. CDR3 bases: TGCGCCAGCAGCCAAAGCACAGATACGCAGTATTTT. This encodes CASSQSTDTQYF. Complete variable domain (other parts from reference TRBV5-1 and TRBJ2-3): KAGVTQTPRYLIKTRGQQVTLSCSPISGHRSVSWYQQTPGQGLQFLFEYFSETQRNKGNFPGRFSGRQFSNSRSEMNVSTLELGDSALYLCASSQSTDTQYFGPGTRLTVL.

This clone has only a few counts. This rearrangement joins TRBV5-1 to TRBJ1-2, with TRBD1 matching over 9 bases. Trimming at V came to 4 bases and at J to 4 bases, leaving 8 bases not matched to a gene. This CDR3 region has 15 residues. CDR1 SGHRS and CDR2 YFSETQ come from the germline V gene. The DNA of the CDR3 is TGCGCCAGCAGCCGGGCCGGACAGGGGTTCTATGGCTACACCTTC. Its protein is CASSRAGQGFYGYTF.

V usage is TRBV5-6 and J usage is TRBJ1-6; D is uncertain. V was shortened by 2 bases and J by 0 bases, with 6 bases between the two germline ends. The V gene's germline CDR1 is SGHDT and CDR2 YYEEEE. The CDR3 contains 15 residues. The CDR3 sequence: CASSFPGSYNSPLHF. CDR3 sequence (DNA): TGTGCCAGCAGCTTCCCAGGCTCCTATAATTCACCCCTCCACTTT.

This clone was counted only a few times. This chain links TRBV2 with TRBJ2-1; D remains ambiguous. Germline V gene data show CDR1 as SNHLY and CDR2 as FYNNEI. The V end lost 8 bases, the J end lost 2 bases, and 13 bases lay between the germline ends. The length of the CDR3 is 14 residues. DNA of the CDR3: TGTGCCAGCTGCTTTACCCACACCTACAATGAGCAGTTCTTC. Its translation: CASCFTHTYNEQFF.

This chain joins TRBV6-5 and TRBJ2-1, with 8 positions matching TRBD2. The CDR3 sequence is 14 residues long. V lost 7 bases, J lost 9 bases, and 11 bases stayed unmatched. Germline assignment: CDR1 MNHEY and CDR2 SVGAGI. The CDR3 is CASKEVAGPREQFF. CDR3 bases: TGTGCCAGCAAGGAGGTAGCGGGGCCTCGTGAGCAGTTCTTC.

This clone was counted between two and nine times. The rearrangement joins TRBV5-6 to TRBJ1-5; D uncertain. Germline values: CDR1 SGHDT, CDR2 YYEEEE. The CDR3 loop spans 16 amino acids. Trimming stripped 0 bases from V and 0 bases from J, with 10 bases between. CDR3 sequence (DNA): TGTGCCAGCAGCTTGGGTGTGGGCCGTAGCAATCAGCCCCAGCATTTT. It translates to CASSLGVGRSNQPQHF.

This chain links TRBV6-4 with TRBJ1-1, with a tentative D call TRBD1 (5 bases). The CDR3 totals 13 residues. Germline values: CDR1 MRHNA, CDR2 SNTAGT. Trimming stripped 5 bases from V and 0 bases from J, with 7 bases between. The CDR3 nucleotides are TGTGCCAGCAGTACGACAGTGAACACTGAAGCTTTCTTT. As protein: CASSTTVNTEAFF.

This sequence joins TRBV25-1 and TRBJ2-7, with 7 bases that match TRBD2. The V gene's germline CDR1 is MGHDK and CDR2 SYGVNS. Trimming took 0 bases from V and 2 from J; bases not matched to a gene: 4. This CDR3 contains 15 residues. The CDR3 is CASSEYEGGPYEQYF. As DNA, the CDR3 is TGTGCCAGCAGTGAATATGAGGGAGGGCCCTACGAGCAGTACTTC.

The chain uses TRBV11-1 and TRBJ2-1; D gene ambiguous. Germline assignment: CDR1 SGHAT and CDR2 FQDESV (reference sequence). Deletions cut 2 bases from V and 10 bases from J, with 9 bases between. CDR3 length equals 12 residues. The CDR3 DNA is TGTGCCAGCAGCTTACGGCCTAGGGAGCAGTTCTTC. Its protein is CASSLRPREQFF.

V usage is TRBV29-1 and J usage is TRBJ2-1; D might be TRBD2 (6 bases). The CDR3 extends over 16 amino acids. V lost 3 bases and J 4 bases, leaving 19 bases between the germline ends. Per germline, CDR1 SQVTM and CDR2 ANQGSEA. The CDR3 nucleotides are TGCAGCGTTGATAAACCCCGCGGGATCACTTACAATGAGCAGTTCTTC. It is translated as CSVDKPRGITYNEQFF.

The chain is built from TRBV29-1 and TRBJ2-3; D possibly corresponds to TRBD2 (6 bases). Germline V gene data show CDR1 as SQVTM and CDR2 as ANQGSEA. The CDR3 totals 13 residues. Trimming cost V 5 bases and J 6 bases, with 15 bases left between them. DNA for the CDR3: TGCAGCGTTCGGGCGGGGAGTCTGGATACGCAGTATTTT. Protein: CSVRAGSLDTQYF.

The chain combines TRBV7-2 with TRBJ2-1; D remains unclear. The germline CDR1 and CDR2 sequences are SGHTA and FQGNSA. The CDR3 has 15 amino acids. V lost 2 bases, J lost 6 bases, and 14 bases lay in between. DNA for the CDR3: TGTGCCAGCAGCTTAAGTCGAGACTTCCCCAATGAGCAGTTCTTC. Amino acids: CASSLSRDFPNEQFF.

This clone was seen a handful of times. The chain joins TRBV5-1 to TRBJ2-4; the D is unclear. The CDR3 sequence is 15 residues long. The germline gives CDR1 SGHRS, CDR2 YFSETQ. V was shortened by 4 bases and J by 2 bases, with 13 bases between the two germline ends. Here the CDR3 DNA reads TGCGCCAGCAGCCCCCGAACTGTGACCAAAAACATTCAGTACTTC. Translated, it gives CASSPRTVTKNIQYF.

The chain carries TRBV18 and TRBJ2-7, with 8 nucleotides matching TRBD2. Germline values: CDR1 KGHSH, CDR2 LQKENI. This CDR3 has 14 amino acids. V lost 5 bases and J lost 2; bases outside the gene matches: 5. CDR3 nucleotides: TGTGCCAGCTCATGGAGTAGCGGGACCTACGAGCAGTACTTC. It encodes CASSWSSGTYEQYF.